The clone carrying this T cell receptor beta chain was detected many times. The antigen remains unidentified. The ends were cut back, 5 bases at V and 8 bases at J, with 16 bases in the middle. The CDR3 is 13 amino acids. CDR1 is DFQATT and CDR2 is SNEGSKA in the germline V gene (reference sequence). TCRdb fed the reads into MiXCR, producing one record per CDR3 protein. There are about 300,000 distinct CDR3 sequences in the sample; 9.6% occur only once, and around 2.5% lies in the top ten. These data belong to a study of T cell repertoires in cytomegalovirus infection. Turning to the study itself: Public TCR beta signatures provided an indication of both CMV infection and a matching HLA type. Notes on the study in general: In two of eight donors, the top clonotype was HLA-C-restricted CMV-specific. There were carriers of CMV plus the relevant HLA, and cumulative public TCR beta family frequency identified them.

The sample consisted of PBMCs. The chain uses TRBV20-1 and TRBJ2-1; D is undetermined. This receptor was identified in a human donor in good health (CMV status not recorded). Some clones in this sample may be carry-over from other donors' samples. CDR3 in DNA: TGCAGTGCTGGTAGACCCCCATTGGATGAGCAGTTCTTC. Protein sequence: CSAGRPPLDEQFF.